This T cell receptor beta chain comes out of a study of cytomegalovirus exposure and HLA in healthy donors. PCR amplification relied on 60 Vbeta primers (plus 13 Jbeta primers). Sequencing used immunoSEQ multiplex PCR; TCRdb keeps in-frame clones, though not all of them. Of about 140,000 clones listed, around four fifths are singletons. The sequence was collected from a male donor in good health and CMV-seropositive. Sequencing input: PBMCs.

CDR3 DNA: TGTGCCAGACTTGGCGGGAGCACAGATACGCAGTATTTT. It translates to CARLGGSTDTQYF. The genes are TRBV2 and TRBJ2-3, with a weak D call TRBD2 (5 bases). The germline gives CDR1 SNHLY, CDR2 FYNNEI. V was cut by 9 bases and J by 0 bases, with 10 bases left in between. The CDR3 has 13 residues.